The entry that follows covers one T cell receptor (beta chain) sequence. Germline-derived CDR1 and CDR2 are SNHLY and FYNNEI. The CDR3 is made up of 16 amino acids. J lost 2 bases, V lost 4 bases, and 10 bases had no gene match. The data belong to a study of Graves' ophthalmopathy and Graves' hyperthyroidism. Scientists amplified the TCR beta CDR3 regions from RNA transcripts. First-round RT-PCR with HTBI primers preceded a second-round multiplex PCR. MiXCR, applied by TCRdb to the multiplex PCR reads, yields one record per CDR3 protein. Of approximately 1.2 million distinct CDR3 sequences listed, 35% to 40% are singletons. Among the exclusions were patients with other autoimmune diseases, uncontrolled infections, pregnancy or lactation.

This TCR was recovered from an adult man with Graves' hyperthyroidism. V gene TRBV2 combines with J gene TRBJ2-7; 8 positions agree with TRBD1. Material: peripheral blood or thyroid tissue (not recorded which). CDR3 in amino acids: CASSGPHGTGTYEQYF. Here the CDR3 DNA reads TGTGCCAGCAGTGGCCCCCACGGGACAGGCACCTACGAGCAGTACTTC. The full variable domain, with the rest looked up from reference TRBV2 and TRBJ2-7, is EPEVTQTPSHQVTQMGQEVILRCVPISNHLYFYWYRQILGQKVEFLVSFYNNEISEKSEIFDDQFSVERPDGSNFTLKIRSTKLEDSAMYFCASSGPHGTGTYEQYFGPGTRLTVT.